This T cell receptor (beta chain) was sequenced during a study of technical replicates of blood from several donors. Here immunoSEQ multiplex PCR was the method, and the copy in TCRdb shows in-frame clones only, minus some. The profile shows about 100,000 clones, about 95% of them singletons. The CDR3 is made up of 18 amino acids. The ends were cut back, 0 bases at V and 0 bases at J, with 18 bases in the middle. CDR1 and CDR2 (germline): LNHNV, YYDKDF (reference sequence). The chain is built from TRBV15 and TRBJ2-7; D unclear. Sequencing was done on a sample of T cells isolated from PBMCs. The sequence was obtained from a human donor in good health. Here the CDR3 DNA reads TGTGCCACCAGCAGAGACCGCCCTTCGGTAGTAAGCTCCTACGAGCAGTACTTC. This gives the protein CATSRDRPSVVSSYEQYF.